Reported below is one T cell receptor (beta chain). Using immunoSEQ multiplex PCR, the repertoire was profiled, and TCRdb retains in-frame clones only, with some absent. This sample yields 85,000 or so clones, of which about 85% are seen a single time; about 9.3% belongs to the top ten. Time point noted: after dendritic cell vaccination, including at tumor progression/relapse. Fresh-frozen tumor tissue and more than two years of survival data were available for all. No glioblastoma patient carried an isocitrate dehydrogenase mutation. The length of the CDR3 is 13 residues. Per germline, CDR1 SGHVS and CDR2 FNYEAQ. V was clipped by 5 bases and J by 5 bases, with 12 bases between them. This entry is derived from a study of glioma-infiltrating T cells after dendritic cell vaccination. For the study at large: Glioblastoma patients came from Phase I and II dendritic cell vaccination trials.

This clonotype was sampled from a human donor with glioblastoma. This material consisted of blood, taken after dendritic cell vaccination. This rearrangement joins TRBV7-6 to TRBJ2-5; unclear D gene. The CDR3 sequence is CASSRGLVETQYF. The CDR3 region has the DNA TGTGCCAGCAGCCGAGGTTTGGTGGAGACCCAGTACTTC.